This TCR beta chain was documented in a study of shared clonotypes between healthy human individuals (dated by TCRdb to about 2020). As for the study more broadly: The cohort comprised two women and a few men aged 18 to 49 years. For each donor, CD4 naive and CD4 memory were each given three plates, CD8 naive was given two plates, and CD8 memory was given one plate. Leukapheresis yielded between about 0.9 and 8.9 billion PBMCs per donor. To increase sequencing depth and limit assay-specific biases, different laboratories used diverse techniques to prepare libraries and sequence TCR repertoires. Blood TCR repertoires of five healthy adults were deeply sequenced to estimate repertoire size and the extent of clonotype sharing between individuals.

Concerning this clone itself: No antigen is known for it. No base quality information exists; no much larger clone differs at one position.

Study-wide conclusions, independent of this receptor: Sampling was restricted to blood, and TCR repertoires in tissues likely differ from the TCR repertoires found in blood. Pairwise subsampling led to the expectation that sequencing depth would affect the degree of clonotype sharing among donors. Incomplete sequencing was indicated by rarefaction of sorted-subset datasets, despite the large sequencing depth. Because the study included only a small number of donors, the genetic and exposure-history diversity represented was limited. Sharing across a few donors was observed for around 4.8% of naive CD4, 3% to 3.5% of naive CD8, over 2% of memory CD4, and around 0.4% of memory CD8 clonotypes. Clonotypes shared by all four sorted-subset donors showed higher generation probabilities than non-shared clonotypes. Naive subsets generally had larger estimated clonotype richness than memory subsets did.

Using the deep immunoSEQ assay, TCR CDR3 regions were amplified from genomic DNA by multiplex PCR. Extracted genomic DNA from each cell subset was spread evenly across all wells of several immunoSEQ 96-well plates, with each plate serving as a replicate. Each replicate PCR for sorted subsets received roughly 0.2 ug genomic DNA, equal to about 30,000 T cell genomes. Purified libraries were measured with a Qubit 3.0 fluorometer, size-checked on a Bioanalyzer 2100, and measured again with the KAPA Library Quantification kit. Every immunoSEQ 96-well plate was sequenced on a dedicated single-read 150-cycle Illumina NextSeq 550 flow cell. Turning to the authors' computational methods: The immunoSEQ output contained only junctional sequences without quality scores, so filtering could not match that applied to full-length reads. Sequences were annotated with PyIR, a Python wrapper for IgBLAST v1.9, and V/J genes and CDR3 were assigned using IMGT germline references. Reads were filtered out if the reads had weak V/J assignments (E-value above 1e-6), no CDR3, stop codons, out-of-frame junctions, or ambiguous translated residues. A V3J clonotype was defined by an identical inferred V gene, J gene, and CDR3 amino acid sequence. Percentage overlap between repertoires was computed as shared unique clonotypes divided by the size of the smaller repertoire. Richness of each repertoire was evaluated using RTK rarefaction, the Chao1 estimator, and Recon v2.1 estimates of unobserved clonotypes. OLGA was used to compute generation probabilities for all TCRbeta clonotypes that the gDNA method yielded from a handful of donors. TCRdb mirrors the immuneACCESS table, restricted to in-frame sequences. Some clones are absent from its copies; in checked studies, under half trace to an unresolved V gene, and the reason for the others is unknown. From that table come the V and J calls and clone size; the DNA was used to work out D and trimming. The table for this sample lists hundreds of thousands of clones; around 92% of them were counted only once. The ten most abundant clones make up approximately 24% of the sample.

CD8 naive samples were CD45RO-negative cells positively selected for CCR7, giving a CD45RA+CCR7+ population that excluded TemRA cells. Healthy HIV-negative adults with no recently reported acute infections or vaccinations were included as donors. Every donor was a Caucasian adult living in Nashville, Tennessee, USA. After blood collection by leukapheresis, PBMCs were isolated using Ficoll-Histopaque density gradient centrifugation and then cryopreserved in the vapor phase of liquid nitrogen. Analytical flow cytometry was used to check the purity and quantity of every magnetically sorted T cell population. From each sorted fraction, genomic DNA was isolated and quantified by UV absorbance on a Nanodrop 2000c. V is trimmed back by 2 bases and J by 7 bases, and the junction contains 10 bases that no gene match accounts for. The germline V gene specifies SQVTM as CDR1 and ANQGSEA as CDR2. The CDR3 runs 16 amino acids, cysteine and phenylalanine included. This entry keeps only the CDR3 DNA: 48 bases, framed from base 1.

The V and J segments used are TRBV29-1 and TRBJ2-1; 11 nucleotides in the junction match TRBD2. Sequenced input: naive CD8+ T cells sorted from blood. In light of the paper, this sample's cell subset or site label describes: CD45RA+CCR7+. The sequence was collected from a man younger than 40 in good health. The nucleotides are TGCAGCGTTGAATTTGCTAGCGGGAGGAGAGGGAATGAGCAGTTCTTC. This translates into CSVEFASGRRGNEQFF.